This is a list of T cell receptor beta chains from one sample in a study of blood T cells in healthy people across ages. TCRdb recomputed calls from the 5' RACE reads with MiXCR, one row per CDR3 protein. The sample shows around 790,000 distinct CDR3 sequences, around 45% of them seen only once. Sequencing used blood. Source of these receptors: a man aged 60 to 75 in good health. Each CDR3 is given with its conserved first and last residue. D genes are given only for firm matches. The size field is filled for only some rows; it gives once, few, many or a size class.

v_gene	abundance	d_gene	j_gene	CDR3aa	CDR3nt
TRBV4-3	-	-	TRBJ2-6	CASSQDWFGNSGANVLTF	TGCGCCAGCAGCCAAGACTGGTTTGGGAACTCTGGGGCCAACGTCCTGACTTTC
TRBV12-3/TRBV12-4	once	-	TRBJ1-1	CASSFVGSGTEAFF	TGTGCCAGCAGTTTTGTGGGGTCGGGGACTGAAGCTTTCTTT
TRBV25-1	few	TRBD1	TRBJ2-7	CASSATGTGGNEQYF	TGTGCCAGCAGTGCCACCGGGACAGGGGGAAATGAGCAGTACTTC
TRBV27	-	-	TRBJ2-3	CASSTPTGSSRAYF	TGTGCCAGCAGCACTCCCACGGGAAGTTCTCGCGCGTATTTT
TRBV7-8	-	TRBD1	TRBJ2-5	CASSLGRGHSETQYF	TGTGCCAGCAGCTTAGGCAGGGGGCATTCGGAGACCCAGTACTTC
TRBV6-6	-	-	TRBJ2-4	CASSYPGVNIQYF	TGTGCCAGCAGTTACCCTGGAGTAAACATTCAGTACTTC
TRBV27	once	TRBD1	TRBJ1-2	CASADRVNGYTF	TGTGCCAGCGCGGACAGGGTGAATGGCTACACCTTC
TRBV7-8	-	-	TRBJ2-3	CASFDLDTQYF	TGTGCCAGCTTCGATCTAGATACGCAGTATTTT
TRBV27	many	-	TRBJ1-2	CASSLVPPDGYTF	TGTGCCAGCAGTTTAGTGCCACCGGATGGCTACACCTTC
TRBV2	few	-	TRBJ1-2	CASSVKESGSYTF	TGTGCCAGCAGTGTTAAGGAAAGTGGTAGCTACACCTTC
TRBV29-1	-	-	TRBJ2-3	CSVLTFFTLDTQYF	TGCAGCGTTCTTACCTTTTTCACCCTGGATACGCAGTATTTT
TRBV20-1	-	-	TRBJ2-1	CSATPLRDEQFF	TGCAGTGCCACCCCCCTTCGCGATGAGCAGTTCTTC
TRBV5-1	-	TRBD1	TRBJ2-2	CASSDRETGELFF	TGCGCTAGCTCTGACAGGGAAACCGGGGAGCTGTTTTTT
TRBV29-1	few	-	TRBJ2-3	CSVVGRLTDTQYF	TGCAGCGTTGTTGGGCGGCTGACAGATACGCAGTATTTT
TRBV9	-	TRBD1	TRBJ2-7	CASSPLGQGTIEQYF	TGTGCCAGCAGCCCCCTGGGACAGGGAACCATCGAGCAGTACTTC
TRBV19	-	-	TRBJ2-7	CASKEGRNSYEQYF	TGTGCCAGTAAGGAAGGTAGAAATTCCTACGAGCAGTACTTC